This T cell receptor beta chain was sequenced during a study of T cell responses to AZD1222 COVID-19 vaccine. General observations from the study: Among those given AZD1222, only 6 or 7 were seropositive at baseline. In all cases, repertoires were sampled only after the peak T cell response.

Of note for this clone: Antigen unknown.

Germline V CDR1 and CDR2: SGDLS, YYNGEE. This CDR3 contains 12 residues. Trimming took off 1 base at V and 7 bases at J, with 5 bases between the two ends. The assay was immunoSEQ multiplex PCR, and TCRdb's table has in-frame clones only and misses some. The sample lists more than 150,000 clones, less than 95% occurring once. The specimen comprised peripheral blood, sampled on day 0 of AZD1222 vaccination. The chain links TRBV9 to TRBJ2-2; D is undetermined. This sequence originates from an adult in good health. The CDR3 protein is CASSVLNGELFF. The CDR3 nucleotides are TGTGCCAGCAGCGTATTGAACGGGGAGCTGTTTTTT.